The clone carrying this T cell receptor (beta chain) was seen once. TCRdb's copy holds only in-frame clones and misses some; the assay was immunoSEQ multiplex PCR. The table lists approximately 33,000 clones, about 91% of them singletons, with roughly 9% in the top ten. This specimen belongs to a study of PD-1 and CTLA-4 blockade in melanoma. Material: CD8+ T cells from peripheral blood, obtained from a patient given anti-PD-1 treatment. The TCR was taken from a human donor with melanoma.

CDR3 loop: CATYPRDRGPNDARMNTEAFF. CDR3 DNA: TGTGCCACCTACCCCCGGGACAGGGGGCCCAACGACGCGCGGATGAACACTGAAGCTTTCTTT. This chain links TRBV24-1 with TRBJ1-1; the match to TRBD1 covers 12 bases. The ends lost 9 bases at V and 0 bases at J; junction bases unmatched: 22. In germline, CDR1 is KGHDR, CDR2 SFDVKD. The CDR3 has 21 residues.